This is a list of T cell receptor beta chains from one sample in a study of blood T cells in healthy people across ages. TCRdb reanalysed the 5' RACE reads using MiXCR and keeps one entry per CDR3 protein. Here the sample spans roughly 900,000 distinct CDR3 sequences, 25% to 30% being singletons. Sequenced sample: blood. All receptors derive from a woman aged 80 or older in good health. CDR3s include the opening cysteine and the closing phenylalanine or tryptophan. Fields, in order: CDR3 length, J gene, V gene, CDR3 protein.

16 TRBJ1-2 TRBV6-6 CASSYSGGQGGYGYTF
15 TRBJ1-2 TRBV7-2 CASSFPGRTVDGYTF
12 TRBJ1-2 TRBV7-2 CASSLGGVGYTF
15 TRBJ2-3 TRBV4-2 CASSQGGHNTDTQYF
16 TRBJ2-3 TRBV7-2 CASSLARGTSTDTQYF
13 TRBJ1-2 TRBV3-1 CASSQDPGRGYTF
13 TRBJ1-1 TRBV5-1 CASTRAPNTEAFF
12 TRBJ1-1 TRBV29-1 CSTREGNTAAFF
13 TRBJ1-1 TRBV6-1 CASRTGGNTEAFF
14 TRBJ1-5 TRBV12-3/TRBV12-4 CASSLRDTNQPQHF
17 TRBJ1-2 TRBV20-1 CSARTRGGTALNYGYTF
15 TRBJ2-1 TRBV19 CASSIGTATGNEQFF
16 TRBJ2-3 TRBV5-1 CASSPEAGRGTDTQYF
13 NA TRBV2 CASGGDYDNEQYF
14 TRBJ2-6 TRBV24-1 CATSEGTGANVRTF
12 TRBJ1-2 TRBV11-3 CASKGQRYGYTF
14 TRBJ2-1 TRBV29-1 CSVDRLAGGNEQFF
15 TRBJ1-3 TRBV6-5 CASSYDGVSGNTIYF
15 TRBJ2-7 TRBV7-6 CASSLGWTDRGEQYF
19 TRBJ1-5 TRBV6-1 CASSEQRGWRQGGHQPQHF
18 TRBJ2-6 TRBV9 CASSVSGTYSSGANVLTF
16 TRBJ1-6 TRBV7-2 CASSRGRSSYNSPLHF
16 TRBJ2-5 TRBV20-1 CSARDHQRGNQETQYF
15 TRBJ1-2 TRBV6-6 CASSYGWAGNYGYTF
13 TRBJ1-2 TRBV29-1 CSGTVGANYGYTF
15 TRBJ1-6 TRBV12-3/TRBV12-4 CASSSRTGNNSPLHF
12 TRBJ1-1 TRBV20-1 CSVPNRNTEAFF
17 TRBJ2-1 TRBV4-2 CASSQDSSRALYNEQFF
14 TRBJ2-1 TRBV5-1 CARVPGQGAGEQFF
19 TRBJ2-2 TRBV12-3/TRBV12-4 CASSNRGGYSGGALGELFF
16 TRBJ1-5 TRBV10-3 CAISDIEQGLDQPQHF
15 TRBJ2-3 TRBV5-1 CASSSRDGGTDTQYF
14 TRBJ1-5 TRBV7-6 CASSLRGGGQPQHF
15 TRBJ2-5 TRBV12-3/TRBV12-4 CASSLDGTTHNEQYF
14 TRBJ2-4 TRBV18 CASSPPAGANIQYF
13 TRBJ2-4 TRBV24-1 CATSASGGNIQYF
15 TRBJ1-5 TRBV7-2 CASSLVAGIGQPQHF
17 TRBJ2-7 TRBV6-5 CASSYSLGDGGGYEQYF
14 TRBJ1-5 TRBV11-2 CASSEEGINQPQHF
14 TRBJ1-2 TRBV6-6 CASRGSSFNYGYTF
13 TRBJ1-2 TRBV27 CASSFVTGRGYTF
14 TRBJ2-7 TRBV30 CAWIRQGAYYEQYF
14 TRBJ2-1 TRBV27 CASRPGTSGTEQFF
14 TRBJ2-3 TRBV6-5 CASGYKGGTDTQYF
15 TRBJ1-4 TRBV2 CASSDEGLTLEKLFF
15 TRBJ1-1 TRBV5-1 CASSEGSRGMTEAFF
16 TRBJ1-6 TRBV6-5 CASSYQESSYNSPLHF
14 TRBJ1-1 TRBV20-1 CSARDGQVNTEAFF
16 TRBJ2-1 TRBV6-1 CASSEGSGNSYNEQFF
16 TRBJ1-2 TRBV7-9 CASSLASGATDYGYTF
13 TRBJ2-1 TRBV20-1 CSEARVDIYEQFF
13 TRBJ2-7 TRBV20-1 CSARSAPSYEQYF
15 TRBJ2-1 TRBV18 CASSRRGGAGDEQFF
15 TRBJ1-2 TRBV12-3/TRBV12-4 CASSLEGQKGYGYTF
12 TRBJ2-7 TRBV18 CATRRGENEQYF